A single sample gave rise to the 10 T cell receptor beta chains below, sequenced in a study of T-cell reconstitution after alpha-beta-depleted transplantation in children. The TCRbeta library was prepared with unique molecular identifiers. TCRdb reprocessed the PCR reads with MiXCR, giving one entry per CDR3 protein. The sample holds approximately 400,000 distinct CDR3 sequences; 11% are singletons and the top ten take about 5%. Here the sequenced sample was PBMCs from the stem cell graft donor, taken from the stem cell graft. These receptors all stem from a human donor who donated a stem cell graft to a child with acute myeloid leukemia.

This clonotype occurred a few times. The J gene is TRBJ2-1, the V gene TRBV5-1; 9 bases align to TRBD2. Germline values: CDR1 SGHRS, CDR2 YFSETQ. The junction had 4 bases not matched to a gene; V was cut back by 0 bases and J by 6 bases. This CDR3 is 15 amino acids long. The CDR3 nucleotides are TGCGCCAGCAGCTTGGCTAGCGGGAATTTCAATGAGCAGTTCTTC. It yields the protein CASSLASGNFNEQFF.

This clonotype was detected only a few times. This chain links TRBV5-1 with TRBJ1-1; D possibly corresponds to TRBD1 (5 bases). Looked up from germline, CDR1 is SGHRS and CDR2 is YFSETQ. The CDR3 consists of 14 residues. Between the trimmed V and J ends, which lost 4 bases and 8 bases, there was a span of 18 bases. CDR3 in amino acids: CASSARDAGLEAFF. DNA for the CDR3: TGCGCCAGCAGCGCACGGGACGCCGGCCTAGAAGCTTTCTTT.

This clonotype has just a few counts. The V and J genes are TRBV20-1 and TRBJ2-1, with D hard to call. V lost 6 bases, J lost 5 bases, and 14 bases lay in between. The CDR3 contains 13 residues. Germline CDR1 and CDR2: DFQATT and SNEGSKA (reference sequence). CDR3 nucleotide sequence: TGCAGTGCCCGCGCACTACAAAACAATGAGCAGTTCTTC. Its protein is CSARALQNNEQFF.

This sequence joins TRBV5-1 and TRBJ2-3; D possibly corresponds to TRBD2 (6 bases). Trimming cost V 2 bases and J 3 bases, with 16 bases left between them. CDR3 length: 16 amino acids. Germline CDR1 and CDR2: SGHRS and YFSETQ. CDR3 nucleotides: TGCGCCAGCAGCTTAACGACGGGAGTTGCAACAGATACGCAGTATTTT. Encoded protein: CASSLTTGVATDTQYF. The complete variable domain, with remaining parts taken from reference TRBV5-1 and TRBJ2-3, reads KAGVTQTPRYLIKTRGQQVTLSCSPISGHRSVSWYQQTPGQGLQFLFEYFSETQRNKGNFPGRFSGRQFSNSRSEMNVSTLELGDSALYLCASSLTTGVATDTQYFGPGTRLTVL.

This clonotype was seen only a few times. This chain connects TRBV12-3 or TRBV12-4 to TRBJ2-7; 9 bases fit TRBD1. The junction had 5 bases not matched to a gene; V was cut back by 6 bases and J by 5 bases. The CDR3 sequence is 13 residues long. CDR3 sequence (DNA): TGTGCCAGCAGAGACAGGGACAGGGACGAGCAGTACGTC. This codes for CASRDRDRDEQYV.

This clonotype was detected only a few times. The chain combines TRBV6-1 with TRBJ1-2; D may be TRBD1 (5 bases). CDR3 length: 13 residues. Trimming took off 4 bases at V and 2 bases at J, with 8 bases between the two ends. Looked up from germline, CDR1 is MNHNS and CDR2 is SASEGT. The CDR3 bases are TGTGCCAGCAGTGTGCGGGGCAACTATGGCTACACCTTC. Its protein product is CASSVRGNYGYTF.

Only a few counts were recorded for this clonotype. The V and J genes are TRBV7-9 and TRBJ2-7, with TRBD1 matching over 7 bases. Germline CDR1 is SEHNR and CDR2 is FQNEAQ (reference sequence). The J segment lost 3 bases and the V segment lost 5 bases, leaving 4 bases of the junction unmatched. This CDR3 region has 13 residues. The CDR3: CASSRRDSYEQYV. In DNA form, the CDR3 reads TGTGCCAGCAGCCGCCGGGACAGCTACGAGCAGTACGTC.

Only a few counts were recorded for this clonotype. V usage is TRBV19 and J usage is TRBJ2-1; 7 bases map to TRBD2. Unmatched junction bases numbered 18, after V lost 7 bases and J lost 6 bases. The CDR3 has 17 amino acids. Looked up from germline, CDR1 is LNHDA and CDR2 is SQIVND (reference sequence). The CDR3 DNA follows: TGTGCCAGTACCGGGGGGTCAGGCGCCAGAAACATCAATGAGCAGTTCTTC. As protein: CASTGGSGARNINEQFF.

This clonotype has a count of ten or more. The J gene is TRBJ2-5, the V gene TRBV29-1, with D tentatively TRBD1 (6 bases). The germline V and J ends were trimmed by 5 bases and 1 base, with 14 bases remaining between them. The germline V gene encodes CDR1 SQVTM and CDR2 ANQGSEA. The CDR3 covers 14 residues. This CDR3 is CSVTMTGLQETQYF. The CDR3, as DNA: TGCAGCGTTACAATGACAGGCCTCCAAGAGACCCAGTACTTC.

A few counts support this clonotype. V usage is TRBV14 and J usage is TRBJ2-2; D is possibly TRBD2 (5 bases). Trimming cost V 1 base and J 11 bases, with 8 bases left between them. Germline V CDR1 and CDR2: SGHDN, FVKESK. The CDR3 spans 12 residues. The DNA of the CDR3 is TGTGCCAGCAGCCAAGTGGGGAGTGAGCTGTTTTTT. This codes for CASSQVGSELFF.